This passage covers 6 T cell receptor beta chains from one sample sequenced in a study of blood T cell repertoires in COVID-19. Measured with immunoSEQ multiplex PCR; TCRdb has only the in-frame clones, and not every one. This sample has hundreds of thousands of clones, with approximately 88% found just once. The sequenced sample was peripheral blood. The receptors were gathered from a woman in her forties or fifties with COVID-19, enrolled during active disease.

The V and J genes are TRBV19 and TRBJ1-1; D uncertain. The V gene lost 5 bases and the J gene lost 0 bases, with 16 bases spanning the gap. The germline V gene has CDR1 LNHDA and CDR2 SQIVND (reference sequence). The CDR3 is 16 residues long. CDR3 sequence (DNA): TGTGCCAGTAGTTCCCGAAGGAGCGGGCTGAACACTGAAGCTTTCTTT. Its translation is CASSSRRSGLNTEAFF.

This chain joins TRBV7-9 and TRBJ1-1; D is uncertain. Trimming took off 11 bases at V and 5 bases at J, with 12 bases between the two ends. The CDR3 loop spans 11 amino acids. Germline CDR1 and CDR2: SEHNR and FQNEAQ (reference sequence). The chain's CDR3 is CASGAGTEAFF. The CDR3 region has the DNA TGTGCCTCAGGCGCGGGAACTGAAGCTTTCTTT.

The chain links TRBV7-3 to TRBJ2-3; 9 nucleotides match TRBD2. CDR3 length equals 18 residues. J was trimmed by 5 bases and V by 5 bases; bases with no gene match: 17. Germline CDR1 SGHTA, CDR2 FQGTGA. The CDR3 nucleotides are TGTGCCAGCAGCCCCCCCGGGCGCGGGGGGGCTAAGGGAGATACGCAGTATTTT. Amino acid sequence: CASSPPGRGGAKGDTQYF.

The chain recombines TRBV21-1 with TRBJ2-3; the table names TRBD2, a call not compared with the DNA. TRBV21-1 is marked as a pseudogene. There are 16 residues in the CDR3. The chain's CDR3 is CASSNRDFQSTDTQYF. CDR3 nucleotide sequence: TGTGCCAGCAGCAACCGGGACTTCCAGAGCACAGATACGCAGTATTTT.

This chain joins TRBV2 and TRBJ2-1; the match to TRBD2 covers 7 bases. Germline V gene data show CDR1 as SNHLY and CDR2 as FYNNEI. V lost 6 bases, J lost 2 bases, and 4 bases stayed unmatched. The CDR3 loop spans 14 amino acids. The CDR3 reads CASRGGTAYNEQFF. The CDR3 DNA reads as TGTGCCAGCAGGGGGGGGACCGCCTACAATGAGCAGTTCTTC.

The chain employs TRBV7-3 and TRBJ2-3; TRBD2 is a possible D gene (6 bases). Trimming shortened V by 2 bases and J by 5 bases, and 14 bases separated the two germline ends. CDR1 is SGHTA and CDR2 is FQGTGA in the germline V gene. The CDR3 length is 15 residues. CDR3 amino acids: CASSLPGVGGDTQYF. The DNA of the CDR3 is TGTGCCAGCAGCTTACCAGGTGTGGGGGGAGATACGCAGTATTTT. Drawing the rest from reference TRBV7-3 and TRBJ2-3, the complete variable domain is GAGVSQTPSNKVTEKGKYVELRCDPISGHTALYWYRQSLGQGPEFLIYFQGTGAADDSGLPNDRFFAVRPEGSVSTLKIQRTERGDSAVYLCASSLPGVGGDTQYFGPGTRLTVL.